This T cell receptor beta chain emerged from a study of T cells in Graves' hyperthyroidism and ophthalmopathy. Whole-study results and caveats: Blood held most thyroid clonotypes expanded above 0.001 frequency.

Amplification targeted TCR beta CDR3 regions from RNA transcripts. During a first-round RT-PCR of the TCR CDR3, the HTBI primer set was used. TCRdb reanalysed the multiplex PCR reads using MiXCR and keeps one entry per CDR3 protein. The sample holds about 360,000 distinct CDR3 sequences, approximately 13% seen once. The patients, who ranged from 18 to 65 in age, presented with newly diagnosed hyperthyroidism lasting under 2 months. The table lists this clonotype with many counts. Its antigen is not identified. Unmatched junction bases numbered 14, after V lost 6 bases and J lost 5 bases. The CDR3 length is 16 residues. Germline CDR1 reads MNHNS; CDR2 reads SASEGT.

The sample taken for sequencing was blood. The chain uses TRBV6-1 and TRBJ1-1; 8 positions agree with TRBD1. This receptor was identified in a woman under 30 with Graves' hyperthyroidism. The CDR3 nucleotides read TGTGCCAGCAGCCACCGATCAGCAGGGGGCTTTACTGAAGCTTTCTTT. Translation gives CASSHRSAGGFTEAFF.